What follows are 8 T cell receptor beta chains derived from one specimen sequenced in a study of post-analysis software for immune sequencing data. Their antigen targets remain unknown. The library was made from cDNA and included unique molecular identifiers. Each CDR3 protein gets one entry after TCRdb re-called the PCR reads with MiXCR. Here the sample spans approximately 400,000 distinct CDR3 sequences, 30% to 45% being singletons. Findings and caveats of the study: There were five TRBV segments more frequent in patients than controls, and TRBV5-6, TRBV5-1 and TRBV20-1 were among them.

Sequencing was performed on blood. The receptor set was obtained from a girl aged 5-17 years with multiple sclerosis.

The V call is TRBV5-1, the J call TRBJ2-5, with TRBD1 as a possible D gene (6 bases). This CDR3 region has 11 residues. Trimming shortened V by 8 bases and J by 5 bases, and 10 bases separated the two germline ends. Germline V gene lookup returns CDR1 SGHRS and CDR2 YFSETQ. The CDR3 sequence: CASAQGETQYF. Here the CDR3 DNA reads TGCGCCAGTGCCCAGGGGGAGACCCAGTACTTC.

This clonotype showed up just a few times. The chain combines TRBV5-1 with TRBJ2-3; 8 bases line up with TRBD2. CDR1 SGHRS and CDR2 YFSETQ come from the germline V gene. J was trimmed by 11 bases and V by 5 bases; bases with no gene match: 19. This CDR3 region has 16 residues. DNA of the CDR3: TGCGCCAGCAGGCAAGCCGGGACTAGTGGCAACGGGGGGCAGTATTTT. It yields the protein CASRQAGTSGNGGQYF.

The chain combines TRBV4-1 with TRBJ1-1; D is ambiguous. V was pared by 1 base and J by 8 bases, with 14 bases between. Germline loops: CDR1 MGHRA, CDR2 YSYEKL. This CDR3 comprises 14 residues. This CDR3 is CASSQGGGDEEAFF. CDR3 sequence (DNA): TGCGCCAGCAGCCAAGGTGGAGGCGACGAAGAAGCTTTCTTT.

A few counts support this clonotype. The CDR3 nucleotides are TGTGCCAGCAGCTCACCGACAGGGGAAGAGACCCAGTACTTC. It encodes CASSSPTGEETQYF. The chain carries TRBV7-9 and TRBJ2-5, with 8 positions matching TRBD1. Germline V gene lookup returns CDR1 SEHNR and CDR2 FQNEAQ (reference sequence). The ends lost 4 bases at V and 3 bases at J; junction bases unmatched: 4. There are 14 residues in the CDR3.

This clonotype has only a few counts. This chain joins TRBV7-2 and TRBJ1-2; TRBD1 matches at 7 bases. The CDR3 spans 14 residues. V gave up 3 bases and J gave up 4 bases; unmatched junction bases: 5. Germline CDR1 reads SGHTA; CDR2 reads FQGNSA. The CDR3 is CASSLGGQAYGYTF. Here the CDR3 DNA reads TGTGCCAGCAGCTTGGGTGGACAGGCCTATGGCTACACCTTC.

The chain employs TRBV12-3 or TRBV12-4 and TRBJ2-1; D is tentatively TRBD1 or TRBD2 (6 bases each). The CDR3 has 21 amino acids. The germline V and J ends were trimmed by 5 bases and 0 bases, with 29 bases remaining between them. The CDR3 sequence is CASSPLSPLLIGGGSYNEQFF. In nucleotides, the CDR3 is TGTGCCAGCAGTCCACTTAGTCCACTATTAATAGGAGGGGGCTCCTACAATGAGCAGTTCTTC.

The chain links TRBV6-6 to TRBJ1-5; D might be TRBD1 (5 bases). The CDR3 length is 15 residues. Germline CDR1 is MNHNY and CDR2 is SVGAGI (reference sequence). Trimming pared 7 bases from V and 0 bases from J, leaving 13 bases between. CDR3 nucleotides: TGTGCCAGCACCCTAGGGGTATATAGCAATCAGCCCCAGCATTTT. It encodes CASTLGVYSNQPQHF.

The chain couples TRBV20-1 to TRBJ1-1; D is unclear. The CDR3 runs to 12 residues. V lost 8 bases to trimming and J lost 1 base, with 11 bases between them. The germline V gene encodes CDR1 DFQATT and CDR2 SNEGSKA (reference sequence). The CDR3 spells CSPRLGNTEAFF. The CDR3 DNA is TGCAGTCCCAGGTTGGGGAACACTGAAGCTTTCTTT.